The rows below give T cell receptor beta chains drawn from one sample of a study of CD8+CD57+ T cells in acquired aplastic anemia. Via MiXCR, TCRdb re-called the reads, giving one row per CDR3 protein. This sample has 200,000 to 250,000 distinct CDR3 sequences; roughly half occur once, and the top ten carry approximately 7.8%. Sequencing input: sorted CD4+, CD8+, or CD8+CD57+ T cells (not recorded which) from PBMCs. The receptors shown here come from a human donor with aplastic anemia. The CDR3 runs from the conserved cysteine through the conserved F or W. A D gene is named only where the DNA matches it firmly. Part of the rows lack a size; the others show once, few, many or a class for expanded clones.

CASSASQWALEQYF	TGTGCCAGCAGCGCGTCTCAATGGGCCCTCGAGCAGTACTTC	TRBV7-8	-	TRBJ2-7	-
CASSDDLYEQYF	TGTGCCAGCAGCGATGACCTGTACGAGCAGTACTTC	TRBV9	-	TRBJ2-7	-
CASSRPGAAEGTEAFF	TGTGCCAGCAGCAGACCAGGGGCCGCCGAGGGAACTGAAGCTTTCTTT	TRBV24-1	-	TRBJ1-1	-
CASSAGGPYEQYF	TGTGCCAGCAGCGCGGGGGGGCCCTACGAGCAGTACTTC	TRBV5-6	TRBD2	TRBJ2-7	many
CASSDSTRLNTEAFF	TGTGCCAGCAGTGATAGCACCCGTCTGAACACTGAAGCTTTCTTT	TRBV2	-	TRBJ1-1	many
CASSLTGSYTEAFF	TGTGCCAGCAGCCTGACAGGGTCGTACACTGAAGCTTTCTTT	TRBV9	TRBD1	TRBJ1-1	-
CASSPQNSGANVLTF	TGTGCCAGCAGTCCACAGAACTCTGGGGCCAACGTCCTGACTTTC	TRBV5-6	-	TRBJ2-6	many
CASSGRDREHEQFF	TGTGCCAGCAGCGGGCGGGACAGGGAACATGAGCAGTTCTTC	TRBV28	TRBD1	TRBJ2-1	many
CSVERPNTEAFF	TGCAGCGTTGAACGGCCGAACACTGAAGCTTTCTTT	TRBV29-1	-	TRBJ1-1	-
CASSIPTFDSGNTIYF	TGTGCCAGTAGTATACCCACGTTTGACTCTGGAAACACCATATATTTT	TRBV19	-	TRBJ1-3	-
CASKAAAYTDTQYF	TGTGCCAGCAAGGCCGCGGCATACACAGATACGCAGTATTTT	TRBV9	-	TRBJ2-3	many
CASSSGESGGLAGTQETQYF	TGTGCCAGCAGCTCCGGCGAATCAGGGGGACTAGCGGGGACCCAAGAGACCCAGTACTTC	TRBV7-2	TRBD2	TRBJ2-5	-
CASSEAGPNQPQAYEQYF	TGTGCCAGCAGTGAAGCCGGCCCCAATCAGCCCCAAGCCTACGAGCAGTACTTC	TRBV2	-	TRBJ2-7	-
CASSSTRDSTYEQYF	TGTGCCAGCAGTTCTACCCGGGACAGCACCTACGAGCAGTACTTC	TRBV7-9	TRBD1	TRBJ2-7	many
CSASGTTKRETDTQYF	TGCAGTGCTAGTGGGACCACCAAGAGAGAAACAGATACGCAGTATTTT	TRBV20-1	-	TRBJ2-3	-
CASSADTGTWDEQYF	TGTGCCAGCAGTGCAGATACCGGGACCTGGGACGAGCAGTACTTC	TRBV2	-	TRBJ2-7	-
CASSQEGWQGEMNEQYF	TGCGCCAGCAGCCAAGAGGGCTGGCAGGGGGAGATGAATGAGCAGTACTTC	TRBV4-3	TRBD1	TRBJ2-7	-
CASSPAGPQTQYF	TGTGCCAGCAGCCCCGCAGGGCCTCAGACCCAGTACTTC	TRBV7-9	-	TRBJ2-5	many
CASSLEDRDYEHYF	TGTGCCAGCAGCTTAGAAGACAGGGACTACGAGCACTACTTC	TRBV7-9	-	TRBJ2-7	-
CASKKSGPSTDTQYF	TGCGCCAGCAAAAAAAGTGGCCCTAGCACAGATACGCAGTATTTT	TRBV10-2	-	TRBJ2-3	-
CASSLVGRDRDGYTF	TGTGCCAGCAGTTTAGTCGGCAGGGATCGTGATGGCTACACCTTC	TRBV12-3/TRBV12-4	-	TRBJ1-2	-
CASGGNRGRAGELFF	TGTGCTAGTGGAGGAAACAGGGGGAGGGCCGGGGAGCTGTTTTTT	TRBV12-5	-	TRBJ2-2	few
CASYKSSYNEQFF	TGTGCCTCTTATAAGAGTTCCTACAATGAGCAGTTCTTC	TRBV10-3	-	TRBJ2-1	-
CASSLRQQETQYF	TGTGCCAGCAGCTTACGACAGCAAGAGACCCAGTACTTC	TRBV7-9	-	TRBJ2-5	many
CASSPGQGGPTEAFF	TGTGCCAGCAGCCCGGGACAGGGGGGGCCCACTGAAGCTTTCTTT	TRBV7-9	TRBD1	TRBJ1-1	-
CASSYGKKQGASWYGYTF	TGTGCCAGCAGTTACGGCAAGAAACAGGGGGCGTCGTGGTATGGCTACACCTTC	TRBV6-1	TRBD1	TRBJ1-2	few
CASSRLQGGNSPLHF	TGTGCCAGCAGCAGATTACAGGGAGGGAATTCACCCCTCCACTTT	TRBV7-9	-	TRBJ1-6	many
CASSEAASGETQYF	TGTGCCAGCAGTGAAGCGGCTAGCGGAGAGACCCAGTACTTC	TRBV2	TRBD2	TRBJ2-5	-
CASSPLAGGYNEQFF	TGTGCCAGCAGCCCCCTAGCGGGAGGGTACAATGAGCAGTTCTTC	TRBV6-4	TRBD2	TRBJ2-1	many
CASSQGFADTQYF	TGTGCCAGCAGCCAGGGTTTCGCAGATACGCAGTATTTT	TRBV12-3/TRBV12-4	-	TRBJ2-3	-
CASRPGLADQETQYF	TGTGCCAGCAGGCCGGGACTAGCGGACCAAGAGACCCAGTACTTC	TRBV6-5	TRBD2	TRBJ2-5	many
CASRAGTHSYEQYF	TGTGCCAGCAGAGCGGGGACACACTCCTACGAGCAGTACTTC	TRBV12-3/TRBV12-4	-	TRBJ2-7	-
CASSYGTSGAEQYF	TGTGCCAGCAGTTATGGGACTAGCGGCGCCGAGCAGTACTTC	TRBV6-5	TRBD2	TRBJ2-7	-
CASSQDWRLNYEQYF	TGCGCCAGCAGCCAAGATTGGAGGCTCAACTACGAGCAGTACTTC	TRBV4-3	-	TRBJ2-7	many
CASSWGQGVGYEQYF	TGTGCCAGCAGCTGGGGACAGGGGGTAGGCTACGAGCAGTACTTC	TRBV7-6	TRBD1	TRBJ2-7	many
CASSAKGTGLWETQYF	TGTGCCAGCAGTGCCAAAGGGACCGGGCTATGGGAGACCCAGTACTTC	TRBV6-1	-	TRBJ2-5	few
CATSITGELFF	TGTGCCACCAGCATTACCGGGGAGCTGTTTTTT	TRBV15	-	TRBJ2-2	many
CASSLGDTAAFF	TGTGCCAGCAGCTTAGGGGACACCGCCGCTTTCTTT	TRBV7-3	-	TRBJ1-1	many
CAISVTGNGYTDTQYF	TGTGCCATCAGTGTGACAGGGAATGGCTACACAGATACGCAGTATTTT	TRBV10-3	TRBD1	TRBJ2-3	-
CASSYRGRKSEQYF	TGTGCCAGCAGTTACAGGGGGCGGAAGTCCGAGCAGTACTTC	TRBV6-5	TRBD1	TRBJ2-7	many
CAIRPNSDRRHYGYTF	TGTGCCATCAGACCAAACTCGGACAGGCGGCACTATGGCTACACCTTC	TRBV10-3	TRBD1	TRBJ1-2	-
CASSFDGQARTGELFF	TGTGCCAGCAGCTTCGATGGACAGGCGAGGACCGGGGAGCTGTTTTTT	TRBV7-3	TRBD1	TRBJ2-2	-
CASGLRPYNEQFF	TGTGCCAGCGGTTTAAGGCCATACAATGAGCAGTTCTTC	TRBV27	-	TRBJ2-1	-
CASSSAANYGYTF	TGTGCCAGCAGTTCGGCGGCCAACTATGGCTACACCTTC	TRBV6-5	-	TRBJ1-2	-
CASRSGIEAFF	TGTGCCAGCAGATCAGGGATCGAAGCTTTCTTT	TRBV11-2	-	TRBJ1-1	many
CASSVDGARSYEQYF	TGTGCCAGCAGCGTAGATGGGGCCCGCAGCTACGAGCAGTACTTC	TRBV9	-	TRBJ2-7	many
CASSEEGGGPPQHF	TGTGCCAGCAGCGAGGAGGGGGGGGGGCCGCCCCAGCATTTT	TRBV9	-	TRBJ1-5	many
CATSRQGGSGGRETQYF	TGTGCCACCAGCAGGCAAGGGGGTAGCGGGGGTCGAGAGACCCAGTACTTC	TRBV15	TRBD2	TRBJ2-5	-
CASSGGLNNEQFF	TGTGCCAGCAGCGGAGGCTTAAACAATGAGCAGTTCTTC	TRBV7-2	-	TRBJ2-1	many
CASSRQGLTYEQYF	TGTGCCAGCAGTCGACAGGGCTTGACCTACGAGCAGTACTTC	TRBV6-5	TRBD1	TRBJ2-7	once
CASSLGSWGADTQYF	TGTGCCAGCAGCTTAGGGTCGTGGGGGGCAGATACGCAGTATTTT	TRBV7-6	-	TRBJ2-3	many
CSARALTGRLAGGRTTDTQYF	TGCAGTGCTAGAGCACTAACCGGGAGACTAGCGGGAGGCCGAACCACAGATACGCAGTATTTT	TRBV20-1	TRBD2	TRBJ2-3	few
CASSQGLGTGRTEAFF	TGTGCCAGCAGCCAAGGCCTTGGGACAGGGAGGACTGAAGCTTTCTTT	TRBV14	TRBD1	TRBJ1-1	-
CRGDRGSETQYF	TGCAGAGGGGACAGGGGGTCGGAGACCCAGTACTTC	TRBV20-1	TRBD1	TRBJ2-5	many